Listed below are T cell receptor beta chains from one sample, sequenced in a study of T cell changes during pregnancy in multiple sclerosis. Assay used: immunoSEQ multiplex PCR; TCRdb lists only in-frame clones, some missing. Here the sample spans approximately 60,000 clones, around 92% being singletons. Sequences were derived from peripheral blood, sampled in the second trimester of pregnancy. These receptors were collected from a female donor in good health, enrolled as a control in a pregnancy study. The CDR3 runs from the conserved cysteine through the conserved F or W. The D gene is left open where the match is weak. Size is omitted from some rows. Given values are once, few, many or a class for expanded clones.

CDR3 protein: CASRDRGWDEQYF; CDR3 DNA: TGTGCCAGCCGGGACAGGGGTTGGGACGAGCAGTACTTC; J gene: TRBJ2-7; D gene: TRBD1; V gene: TRBV19; clone size: NA
CDR3 protein: CSGSGTGVMGEQFF; CDR3 DNA: TGCAGCGGATCCGGGACAGGGGTAATGGGTGAGCAGTTCTTC; J gene: TRBJ2-1; D gene: TRBD1; V gene: TRBV29-1; clone size: NA
CDR3 protein: CASSMERMNTEAFF; CDR3 DNA: TGTGCCAGTAGTATGGAGCGGATGAACACTGAAGCTTTCTTT; J gene: TRBJ1-1; D gene: NA; V gene: TRBV19; clone size: NA
CDR3 protein: CASSLSSGGGYWRFF; CDR3 DNA: TGTGCCAGCAGCTTAAGTAGCGGGGGGGGCTATTGGCGGTTCTTC; J gene: TRBJ2-1; D gene: TRBD2; V gene: TRBV7-3; clone size: NA
CDR3 protein: CASSGGGAKFYNEQFF; CDR3 DNA: TGTGCCAGTAGTGGGGGCGGAGCGAAGTTCTACAATGAGCAGTTCTTC; J gene: TRBJ2-1; D gene: NA; V gene: TRBV19; clone size: NA
CDR3 protein: CASSLGLAGPYEQYF; CDR3 DNA: TGTGCCAGCAGCCTAGGACTAGCGGGGCCCTACGAGCAGTACTTC; J gene: TRBJ2-7; D gene: TRBD2; V gene: TRBV9; clone size: once
CDR3 protein: CASSLARGPFSPLHF; CDR3 DNA: TGTGCCAGCAGCTTGGCAAGGGGGCCCTTTTCACCCCTCCACTTT; J gene: TRBJ1-6; D gene: TRBD1; V gene: TRBV7-9; clone size: NA
CDR3 protein: CASSSLAGGRYF; CDR3 DNA: TGTGCCAGCAGCTCTCTAGCGGGGGGGAGGTATTTT; J gene: TRBJ2-3; D gene: TRBD2; V gene: TRBV7-9; clone size: NA
CDR3 protein: CASSLGYSYEQYF; CDR3 DNA: TGTGCCAGCAGCTTAGGTTACAGCTACGAGCAGTACTTC; J gene: TRBJ2-7; D gene: NA; V gene: TRBV7-8; clone size: NA
CDR3 protein: CASSHSPGQNGEQYF; CDR3 DNA: TGTGCCAGCTCACACTCACCGGGACAGAACGGCGAGCAGTACTTC; J gene: TRBJ2-7; D gene: TRBD1; V gene: TRBV18; clone size: NA
CDR3 protein: CASSQGGEFGEQYF; CDR3 DNA: TGTGCCAGCAGTCAGGGAGGGGAGTTCGGCGAGCAGTACTTC; J gene: TRBJ2-7; D gene: TRBD2; V gene: TRBV6-1; clone size: NA
CDR3 protein: CASSLVLARPLYNEQFF; CDR3 DNA: TGTGCCAGCAGCTTGGTCTTAGCCCGGCCCCTCTACAATGAGCAGTTCTTC; J gene: TRBJ2-1; D gene: NA; V gene: TRBV5-6; clone size: NA
CDR3 protein: CASSVRQETNEKLFF; CDR3 DNA: TGTGCCAGCTCAGTCAGACAGGAAACTAATGAAAAACTGTTTTTT; J gene: TRBJ1-4; D gene: NA; V gene: TRBV18; clone size: once
CDR3 protein: CAWSIRLAGGGGELFF; CDR3 DNA: TGTGCCTGGAGTATCAGACTAGCGGGAGGTGGCGGGGAGCTGTTTTTT; J gene: TRBJ2-2; D gene: TRBD2; V gene: TRBV30; clone size: NA
CDR3 protein: CASSPRGLGSGANVLTF; CDR3 DNA: TGCGCCAGCAGCCCGCGGGGCCTGGGCTCTGGGGCCAACGTCCTGACTTTC; J gene: TRBJ2-6; D gene: NA; V gene: TRBV5-1; clone size: NA
CDR3 protein: CASSEAPGTGAPEQYF; CDR3 DNA: TGTGCCAGCAGTGAAGCTCCCGGGACAGGGGCTCCCGAGCAGTACTTC; J gene: TRBJ2-7; D gene: TRBD1; V gene: TRBV6-1; clone size: NA
CDR3 protein: CASSQDLGGSYNEQFF; CDR3 DNA: TGCGCCAGCAGCCAAGACCTAGGGGGCTCCTACAATGAGCAGTTCTTC; J gene: TRBJ2-1; D gene: NA; V gene: TRBV4-3; clone size: NA
CDR3 protein: CSVIEGGTSYNEQFF; CDR3 DNA: TGCAGCGTTATTGAAGGGGGCACCTCCTACAATGAGCAGTTCTTC; J gene: TRBJ2-1; D gene: TRBD1; V gene: TRBV29-1; clone size: NA
CDR3 protein: CASSFDRGADTQYF; CDR3 DNA: TGTGCCAGCAGCTTCGACAGGGGGGCAGATACGCAGTATTTT; J gene: TRBJ2-3; D gene: TRBD1; V gene: TRBV5-8; clone size: NA
CDR3 protein: CASTPPGADTGELFF; CDR3 DNA: TGCGCCAGCACCCCCCCGGGAGCGGACACCGGGGAGCTGTTTTTT; J gene: TRBJ2-2; D gene: NA; V gene: TRBV10-2; clone size: NA
CDR3 protein: CASSLGGSLDGYTF; CDR3 DNA: TGTGCCAGCAGCTTAGGAGGTTCGCTGGATGGCTACACCTTC; J gene: TRBJ1-2; D gene: NA; V gene: TRBV7-9; clone size: NA
CDR3 protein: CATRIYSGATYNEQFF; CDR3 DNA: TGTGCCACGCGTATCTATAGCGGGGCAACCTACAATGAGCAGTTCTTC; J gene: TRBJ2-1; D gene: TRBD2; V gene: TRBV28; clone size: NA
CDR3 protein: CASTSQGIHGYTF; CDR3 DNA: TGTGCCAGCACCTCGCAGGGAATTCATGGCTACACCTTC; J gene: TRBJ1-2; D gene: NA; V gene: TRBV28; clone size: NA
CDR3 protein: CASTQIPGQGVHEQYF; CDR3 DNA: TGTGCCAGTACCCAAATACCGGGACAGGGGGTCCACGAGCAGTACTTC; J gene: TRBJ2-7; D gene: TRBD1; V gene: TRBV19; clone size: NA
CDR3 protein: CASSQDGGGFQETQYF; CDR3 DNA: TGCGCCAGCAGCCAAGACGGCGGGGGATTTCAAGAGACCCAGTACTTC; J gene: TRBJ2-5; D gene: TRBD2; V gene: TRBV4-1; clone size: NA
CDR3 protein: CASSKTDRVSARVNQPQHF; CDR3 DNA: TGTGCCAGTAGTAAGACGGACAGGGTGTCGGCCCGAGTAAATCAGCCCCAGCATTTT; J gene: TRBJ1-5; D gene: TRBD1; V gene: TRBV19; clone size: NA
CDR3 protein: CASSIREQGLLGGYTF; CDR3 DNA: TGTGCCAGTAGCATCCGGGAACAGGGTCTCCTCGGTGGCTACACCTTC; J gene: TRBJ1-2; D gene: NA; V gene: TRBV19; clone size: NA
CDR3 protein: CASSPGSQPQHF; CDR3 DNA: TGCGCCAGTTCCCCAGGGTCCCAGCCCCAGCATTTT; J gene: TRBJ1-5; D gene: NA; V gene: TRBV10-2; clone size: few
CDR3 protein: CAISETGSYNEQFF; CDR3 DNA: TGTGCCATCAGTGAGACAGGGAGCTACAATGAGCAGTTCTTC; J gene: TRBJ2-1; D gene: NA; V gene: TRBV10-3; clone size: NA
CDR3 protein: CASSLSGGMEKTQYF; CDR3 DNA: TGTGCCAGCAGCTTAAGCGGGGGGATGGAAAAGACCCAGTACTTC; J gene: TRBJ2-5; D gene: TRBD2; V gene: TRBV7-3; clone size: NA
CDR3 protein: CASSSRGTGANVLTF; CDR3 DNA: TGTGCCAGCAGCTCCAGGGGAACGGGGGCCAACGTCCTGACTTTC; J gene: TRBJ2-6; D gene: NA; V gene: TRBV7-3; clone size: NA
CDR3 protein: CASSVGVTLDTQYF; CDR3 DNA: TGTGCCAGCAGTGTTGGAGTTACTTTGGATACGCAGTATTTT; J gene: TRBJ2-3; D gene: NA; V gene: TRBV6-1; clone size: NA
CDR3 protein: CASSATGNQPQHF; CDR3 DNA: TGTGCCAGCAGCGCGACAGGGAATCAGCCCCAGCATTTT; J gene: TRBJ1-5; D gene: TRBD1; V gene: TRBV2; clone size: NA
CDR3 protein: CASSLGGYEQYF; CDR3 DNA: TGCGCCAGCAGCTTGGGCGGTTACGAGCAGTACTTC; J gene: TRBJ2-7; D gene: NA; V gene: TRBV5-1; clone size: NA
CDR3 protein: CASSIPGQNEKLFF; CDR3 DNA: TGTGCCAGTAGTATACCCGGACAGAATGAAAAACTGTTTTTT; J gene: TRBJ1-4; D gene: NA; V gene: TRBV19; clone size: NA
CDR3 protein: CASSLGGWYSGELFF; CDR3 DNA: TGTGCCAGCAGTTTAGGGGGGTGGTACTCCGGGGAGCTGTTTTTT; J gene: TRBJ2-2; D gene: NA; V gene: TRBV28; clone size: NA
CDR3 protein: CATKSTGKAYEQYF; CDR3 DNA: TGTGCCACCAAATCGACAGGGAAAGCATACGAGCAGTACTTC; J gene: TRBJ2-7; D gene: TRBD1; V gene: TRBV19; clone size: NA
CDR3 protein: CASSSRTSGGAQETQYF; CDR3 DNA: TGTGCCAGCAGCTCGCGGACTAGCGGGGGGGCCCAAGAGACCCAGTACTTC; J gene: TRBJ2-5; D gene: TRBD2; V gene: TRBV5-6; clone size: NA
CDR3 protein: CASSYDGSRTEAFF; CDR3 DNA: TGTGCCAGCAGTTACGATGGGTCGCGGACTGAAGCTTTCTTT; J gene: TRBJ1-1; D gene: NA; V gene: TRBV6-6; clone size: NA
CDR3 protein: CATSRDLAWTDSTDTQYF; CDR3 DNA: TGTGCCACCAGCAGAGATTTGGCCTGGACAGATAGCACAGATACGCAGTATTTT; J gene: TRBJ2-3; D gene: NA; V gene: TRBV15; clone size: NA
CDR3 protein: CASSRAGARYNEQFF; CDR3 DNA: TGTGCCAGCAGCCGAGCGGGAGCTCGCTACAATGAGCAGTTCTTC; J gene: TRBJ2-1; D gene: TRBD2; V gene: TRBV14; clone size: NA
CDR3 protein: CASRQGGREQYF; CDR3 DNA: TGTGCCAGCAGACAGGGGGGGAGGGAGCAGTACTTC; J gene: TRBJ2-7; D gene: NA; V gene: TRBV6-5; clone size: once
CDR3 protein: CASSSGAGGTTQYF; CDR3 DNA: TGCGCCAGCAGCTCCGGGGCGGGGGGGACGACCCAGTACTTC; J gene: TRBJ2-5; D gene: TRBD2; V gene: TRBV5-1; clone size: NA
CDR3 protein: CASSIVDNQPQHF; CDR3 DNA: TGTGCCAGTAGTATAGTAGATAATCAGCCCCAGCATTTT; J gene: TRBJ1-5; D gene: NA; V gene: TRBV19; clone size: NA
CDR3 protein: CASSSNRVREQFF; CDR3 DNA: TGTGCCAGCAGCTCAAACAGGGTTCGTGAGCAGTTCTTC; J gene: TRBJ2-1; D gene: NA; V gene: TRBV21-1; clone size: NA
CDR3 protein: CASSTEGSSNTEAFF; CDR3 DNA: TGCGCCAGCAGCACGGAGGGTTCCTCGAACACTGAAGCTTTCTTT; J gene: TRBJ1-1; D gene: NA; V gene: TRBV5-1; clone size: NA
CDR3 protein: CASSYKGISYKETQYF; CDR3 DNA: TGTGCCAGCAGTTATAAGGGGATTAGTTACAAAGAGACCCAGTACTTC; J gene: TRBJ2-5; D gene: NA; V gene: TRBV6-5; clone size: NA
CDR3 protein: CASGGHLYEQFF; CDR3 DNA: TGTGCCAGCGGGGGACACCTCTATGAGCAGTTCTTC; J gene: TRBJ2-1; D gene: NA; V gene: TRBV28; clone size: NA
CDR3 protein: CASSQDIDNEQFF; CDR3 DNA: TGCGCCAGCAGCCAAGATATAGACAATGAGCAGTTCTTC; J gene: TRBJ2-1; D gene: NA; V gene: TRBV4-1; clone size: NA
CDR3 protein: CASSPTGQGTYNEQFF; CDR3 DNA: TGTGCCAGCAGCCCCACCGGACAGGGGACCTACAATGAGCAGTTCTTC; J gene: TRBJ2-1; D gene: TRBD1; V gene: TRBV7-3; clone size: few
CDR3 protein: CASGVRAQLTEAFF; CDR3 DNA: TGTGCCAGTGGTGTCAGGGCGCAATTGACTGAAGCTTTCTTT; J gene: TRBJ1-1; D gene: NA; V gene: TRBV19; clone size: NA
CDR3 protein: CASSPLGGLVGQNTQYF; CDR3 DNA: TGTGCCAGCAGCCCTTTAGGGGGACTAGTCGGTCAAAATACGCAGTATTTT; J gene: TRBJ2-3; D gene: TRBD2; V gene: TRBV7-3; clone size: NA
CDR3 protein: CASNPPPSGETQYF; CDR3 DNA: TGTGCCAGCAACCCCCCCCCGAGCGGGGAGACCCAGTACTTC; J gene: TRBJ2-5; D gene: NA; V gene: TRBV7-2; clone size: NA
CDR3 protein: CASSLDRESGNSPLHF; CDR3 DNA: TGCGCCAGCAGCTTGGACAGGGAAAGCGGTAATTCACCCCTCCACTTT; J gene: TRBJ1-6; D gene: NA; V gene: TRBV5-1; clone size: NA
CDR3 protein: CASGRTASSYEQYF; CDR3 DNA: TGTGCCAGTGGACGGACAGCGAGCTCCTACGAGCAGTACTTC; J gene: TRBJ2-7; D gene: NA; V gene: TRBV19; clone size: NA
CDR3 protein: CASSLVGTSGRVPYEQYF; CDR3 DNA: TGTGCCAGCAGCTTAGTAGGGACTAGCGGGAGAGTCCCCTACGAGCAGTACTTC; J gene: TRBJ2-7; D gene: TRBD2; V gene: TRBV11-2; clone size: once